This entry lists 26 T cell receptor beta chains sequenced from one sample in a study of molecular identifiers for immune sequencing clone quantification. TCRdb re-called the PCR reads through MiXCR, storing one row per CDR3 protein. This sample has roughly 320,000 distinct CDR3 sequences, with about 20% found just once. Specimen: naive CD8+ T cells from blood, with Jurkat cell RNA spiked in. The subset denotes: FACS-sorted CD8+CD4-CCR7+CD45RA+ naive T cells. The source is a human donor in good health. Some libraries in this study had Jurkat cell RNA spiked in.

The CDR3 sequence is CASRIPDTYTEAFF. CDR3 bases: TGTGCCAGTAGAATCCCGGACACTTACACTGAAGCTTTCTTT. The chain uses TRBV19 and TRBJ1-1, with D tentatively TRBD1 (5 bases). This CDR3 comprises 14 residues. V was cut by 6 bases and J by 3 bases, with 14 bases left in between. The germline V gene has CDR1 LNHDA and CDR2 SQIVND (reference sequence).

This clonotype was counted many times. The chain links TRBV5-5 to TRBJ2-5; 9 bases are a match to TRBD1. Germline V gene lookup returns CDR1 SGHKS and CDR2 YYEKEE (reference sequence). This CDR3 comprises 16 residues. V lost 2 bases to trimming and J lost 5 bases; unmatched junction nucleotides: 10. In nucleotides, the CDR3 is TGTGCCAGCAGCTTTGGGTGGACAGGGGAAGTGGAGACCCAGTACTTC. Translating it yields CASSFGWTGEVETQYF.

This clonotype was seen at least ten times. This sequence joins TRBV5-8 and TRBJ2-7, with D unclear. Trimming took 0 bases from V and 0 from J, leaving 10 bases between them. This CDR3 has 15 amino acids. CDR1 SGHTS and CDR2 YDEGEE come from the germline V gene. CDR3: CASSLAGGLSYEQYF. The CDR3 DNA is TGTGCCAGCAGCTTGGCCGGTGGCCTCTCCTACGAGCAGTACTTC.

This clonotype was seen at least ten times. This chain links TRBV10-3 with TRBJ2-7, with unresolved D. V lost 3 bases and J 4 bases, leaving 7 bases between the germline ends. CDR1 ENHRY and CDR2 SYGVKD come from the germline V gene. The length of the CDR3 is 12 residues. The CDR3 DNA reads TGTGCCATCAGTGATTCTCTTTACGAGCAGTACTTC. It codes for CAISDSLYEQYF.

There are many counts of this clonotype. J is TRBJ2-3 and V is TRBV5-4; perhaps TRBD2 as D (5 bases). Trimming pared 4 bases from V and 5 bases from J, leaving 14 bases between. CDR1 and CDR2 (germline): SGHNT, YYREEE (reference sequence). This CDR3 comprises 14 residues. In nucleotides, the CDR3 is TGTGCCAGCAGCCCACTAGTCCGGGGAGATACGCAGTATTTT. Translating it yields CASSPLVRGDTQYF.

The sample holds many counts of this clonotype. The chain joins TRBV7-9 to TRBJ2-3; possible D gene TRBD2, 5 bases. The CDR3 consists of 12 residues. Germline CDR1 and CDR2: SEHNR and FQNEAQ (reference sequence). CDR3: CASSGVVDTQYF. The CDR3 DNA follows: TGTGCAAGCTCCGGGGTGGTGGATACGCAGTATTTT.

This clonotype was picked up many times. This rearrangement joins TRBV13 to TRBJ2-5; D uncertain. The germline V gene encodes CDR1 PRHDT and CDR2 FYEKMQ (reference sequence). The ends were cut back, 4 bases at V and 3 bases at J, with 9 bases in the middle. CDR3 length: 13 residues. CDR3 nucleotide sequence: TGTGCCAGCAGCTCCGCCTCAGAAGAGACCCAGTACTTC. It codes for CASSSASEETQYF.

This clonotype was seen at least ten times. The genes are TRBV6-5 and TRBJ2-7, with D perhaps given as TRBD1 or TRBD2 (5 bases each). Trimming left V 6 bases short and J 5 bases short, with 20 bases between. This CDR3 spans 15 amino acids. The germline V gene encodes CDR1 MNHEY and CDR2 SVGAGI. CDR3 region: CASRPGTAYYDEQYF. Written as DNA, the CDR3 is TGTGCCAGCAGGCCGGGGACCGCCTACTACGACGAGCAGTACTTC.

In regard to this clonotype: In this CDR3 the conserved last residue, phenylalanine or tryptophan, is missing, so a read error is likely. The gene calls are TRBV29-1 and TRBJ2-1; 9 bases line up with TRBD1. The CDR3 covers 12 residues. Unmatched junction bases numbered 5, after V lost 5 bases and J lost 9 bases. Germline lookup yields CDR1 SQVTM and CDR2 ANQGSEA. CDR3 DNA sequence: TGCAGCGTTAGTGGGACAGGGTTTGAGCAGTTCTCC. This sequence encodes CSVSGTGFEQFS.

In its sample, this clonotype was seen many times. The chain recombines TRBV11-3 with TRBJ2-3; 7 nucleotides agree with TRBD1. CDR1 is SGHNT, CDR2 YENEEA, per germline. This CDR3 is 14 amino acids long. V lost 5 bases, J lost 1 base, and 3 bases stayed unmatched. The CDR3 here is CASSPGQRTDTQYF. The DNA for the CDR3 is TGTGCCAGCAGCCCGGGACAGCGCACAGATACGCAGTATTTT.

Details on this clonotype: It may be a read error: a sequence one base away is much more abundant. V gene TRBV12-3 or TRBV12-4 combines with J gene TRBJ2-3, with D perhaps TRBD1 (6 bases). CDR3 size: 16 residues. V was trimmed by 8 bases and J by 2 bases, leaving 20 bases between them. CDR3 amino acids: CASGHIIRGYTDTQYF. The CDR3 region has the DNA TGTGCCAGCGGTCACATCATAAGGGGGTACACAGATACGCAGTATTTT.

Note on this clonotype: A much larger clonotype is one base distant, so this may be a read error. The genes are TRBV29-1 and TRBJ2-7; 10 positions match TRBD2. Per germline, CDR1 SQVTM and CDR2 ANQGSEA. The CDR3 sequence is 14 residues long. V lost 4 bases, J lost 9 bases, and 12 bases stayed unmatched. The CDR3 is CSVVPLAGAVGQYF. The CDR3, as DNA: TGCAGCGTTGTTCCCCTAGCGGGGGCTGTGGGGCAGTACTTC.

On this clonotype: This may be a read error, as it is one base from a much larger clone. The genes are TRBV7-9 and TRBJ2-3; unclear D gene. The DNA end is more similar to TRBJ1-5, so the J call may be wrong. CDR1 SEHNR and CDR2 FQNEAQ come from the germline V gene (reference sequence). The CDR3 consists of 13 residues. DNA for the CDR3: TGTGCCATCCTAGGACTAGCGGCAGATACGCAGCATTTT. Translated, it gives CAILGLAADTQHF.

Many counts were recorded for this clonotype. The gene calls are TRBV19 and TRBJ2-3; 10 bases align to TRBD2. V lost 1 base, J lost 0 bases, and 7 bases stayed unmatched. The CDR3 totals 18 residues. CDR1 is LNHDA and CDR2 is SQIVND in the germline V gene (reference sequence). The CDR3 reads CASSIGRLAGESTDTQYF. CDR3 coding DNA: TGTGCCAGTAGTATAGGGAGGCTAGCGGGAGAGAGCACAGATACGCAGTATTTT.

This clonotype has just a few counts. This chain joins TRBV7-9 and TRBJ2-5; 9 positions agree with TRBD1. CDR1 and CDR2 from the germline V gene are SEHNR and FQNEAQ (reference sequence). The ends lost 4 bases at V and 4 bases at J; junction bases unmatched: 7. The CDR3 extends over 15 amino acids. The CDR3 sequence is CASSSSDRGLETQYF. CDR3 nucleotides: TGTGCCAGCAGCTCTTCCGACAGGGGGTTAGAGACCCAGTACTTC.

This clonotype was found many times. The J gene is TRBJ2-2, the V gene TRBV24-1, with D uncertain. V lost 2 bases, J lost 7 bases, and 4 bases lay in between. This CDR3 has 12 residues. Germline V CDR1 and CDR2: KGHDR, SFDVKD. The CDR3 DNA is TGTGCCACCAGTGATTGGAGCGGGGAGCTGTTTTTT. Encoded protein: CATSDWSGELFF.

In the case of this clonotype: Since a much larger clone is just one base distant, this may be a read error. This rearrangement joins TRBV5-1 to TRBJ2-6, with TRBD1 as a possible D gene (5 bases). The CDR3 extends over 16 amino acids. Per germline, CDR1 SGHRS and CDR2 YFSETQ. CDR3 sequence (DNA): TGCGCCAGCAGCTGGACGGTCTTGGCTGGGGCCAACGTCCCGACTTTC. Amino acids: CASSWTVLAGANVPTF.

This clonotype was counted many times. The chain joins TRBV20-1 to TRBJ1-5; D call uncertain. The CDR3 runs 17 residues. Trimming took off 3 bases at V and 0 bases at J, with 18 bases between the two ends. Per germline, CDR1 DFQATT and CDR2 SNEGSKA (reference sequence). The chain's CDR3 is CSASYPGTLYSNQPQHF. The CDR3 DNA is TGCAGTGCTAGTTATCCGGGAACCCTCTATAGCAATCAGCCCCAGCATTTT.

There are many counts of this clonotype. This rearrangement joins TRBV4-3 to TRBJ2-7; no clear D gene. The CDR3 is made up of 14 amino acids. With 3 bases removed from V and 0 bases from J, the gap between germline ends came to 9 bases. Germline V gene lookup returns CDR1 LGHNA and CDR2 YSLEER. CDR3 sequence: CASSQVSTSYEQYF. For the CDR3, the DNA is TGCGCCAGCAGCCAGGTTTCCACCTCCTACGAGCAGTACTTC.

This clonotype was counted between two and nine times. The gene calls are TRBV6-2 or TRBV6-3 and TRBJ1-5; D remains ambiguous. The germline V and J ends were trimmed by 2 bases and 7 bases, with 9 bases remaining between them. CDR1 is MNHEY and CDR2 is SVGEGT in the germline V gene. The CDR3 length is 13 residues. In nucleotides, the CDR3 is TGTGCCAGCAGTTACGGGGTAGCCCAGCCCCAGCATTTT. It yields the protein CASSYGVAQPQHF.

This clonotype was detected many times. This chain connects TRBV7-9 to TRBJ2-7, with D unresolved. The CDR3 contains 15 residues. V shed 1 base and J shed 0 bases, with 10 bases lying between them. The germline gives CDR1 SEHNR, CDR2 FQNEAQ (reference sequence). This chain's CDR3 is CASSLGPDSSYEQYF. CDR3 coding DNA: TGTGCCAGCAGCTTAGGGCCTGATAGCTCCTACGAGCAGTACTTC. Full variable domain (remainder filled in from reference TRBV7-9 and TRBJ2-7): DTGVSQNPRHKITKRGQNVTFRCDPISEHNRLYWYRQTLGQGPEFLTYFQNEAQLEKSRLLSDRFSAERPKGSFSTLEIQRTEQGDSAMYLCASSLGPDSSYEQYFGPGTRLTVT.

This clonotype was seen only a few times. The chain is built from TRBV4-1 and TRBJ2-7, with 9 bases identical to TRBD2. Unmatched junction bases numbered 1, after V lost 0 bases and J lost 1 base. The CDR3 spans 15 residues. The germline V gene encodes CDR1 MGHRA and CDR2 YSYEKL. The CDR3 DNA reads as TGCGCCAGCAGCCAAGAAAGCGGGGGGTCCTACGAGCAGTACTTC. The encoded protein is CASSQESGGSYEQYF.

This clonotype came up many times. The chain is built from TRBV27 and TRBJ1-5, with 8 nucleotides matching TRBD1. Germline lookup yields CDR1 MNHEY and CDR2 SMNVEV (reference sequence). The CDR3 has 16 amino acids. Trimming at V came to 6 bases and at J to 0 bases, leaving 7 bases not matched to a gene. Written as DNA, the CDR3 is TGTGCCAGCAGGAGCCTACAGGGGGGTAGCAATCAGCCCCAGCATTTT. Its protein product is CASRSLQGGSNQPQHF.

In regard to this clonotype: A much more abundant neighbour one base away suggests this may be a read error. The chain has TRBV5-1 and TRBJ1-1; D not certain. CDR3 size: 14 residues. Germline CDR1 reads SGHRS; CDR2 reads YFSETQ. This CDR3 reads CASSFKGVNAEAFF. The CDR3 coding sequence is TGCGCCAGCAGCTTTAAAGGAGTGAACGCTGAAGCTTTCTTT.

This clonotype came up a few times. This chain uses TRBV7-6 with TRBJ2-3; D remains unclear. Germline V gives CDR1 SGHVS, CDR2 FNYEAQ. Trimming shortened V by 5 bases and J by 4 bases, and 7 bases separated the two germline ends. The CDR3 runs 12 residues. The CDR3 protein is CASSPIPDTQYF. The DNA of the CDR3 is TGTGCCAGCAGCCCTATTCCAGATACGCAGTATTTT.

There are many counts of this clonotype. The rearrangement links TRBV12-3 or TRBV12-4 to TRBJ2-7, with TRBD1 matching over 10 bases. This CDR3 is built from 15 residues. Trimming at V came to 5 bases and at J to 4 bases, leaving 8 bases not matched to a gene. In nucleotides, the CDR3 is TGTGCCAGCAGTCAAACCGGGACAGGGGATTACGAGCAGTACTTC. Its protein product is CASSQTGTGDYEQYF.